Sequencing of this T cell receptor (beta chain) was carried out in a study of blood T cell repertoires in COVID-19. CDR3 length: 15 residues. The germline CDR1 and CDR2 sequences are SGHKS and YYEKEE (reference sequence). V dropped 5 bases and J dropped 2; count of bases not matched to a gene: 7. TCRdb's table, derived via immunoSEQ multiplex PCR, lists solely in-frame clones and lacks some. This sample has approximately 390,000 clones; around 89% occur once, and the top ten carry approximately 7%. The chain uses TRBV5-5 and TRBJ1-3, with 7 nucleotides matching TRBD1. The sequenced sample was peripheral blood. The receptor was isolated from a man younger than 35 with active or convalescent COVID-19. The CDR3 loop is CASRKRQGAGNTIYF. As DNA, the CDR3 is TGTGCCAGCAGGAAAAGACAGGGTGCTGGAAACACCATATATTTT.